This TCR beta chain stems from a study of glioma-infiltrating T cells after dendritic cell vaccination (dated by TCRdb to about 2016). Describing the broader study: Of the approximately 15 glioblastoma patients in the cohort, all drawn from Phase I and II dendritic cell vaccination trials, 9 were newly diagnosed and 6 had recurrent disease. Patients received autologous tumor lysate-pulsed dendritic cell vaccination between the early 2000s and the early 2010s. The vaccine was prepared from monocyte-derived dendritic cells that were cultured for more than six days with IL-4 and GM-CSF and then pulsed overnight with autologous tumor lysate. Each patient was given three intradermal dendritic cell vaccine injections, spaced two weeks apart, in the arm below the axilla. Deep sequencing of TCR beta CDR3 regions was used to quantify tumor-infiltrating lymphocyte content and compare tumor and blood repertoires in dendritic cell-vaccinated glioblastoma patients. Survival after dendritic cell vaccination was correlated with TCR sequencing metrics, such as TIL content and the overlap between tumor and blood repertoires.

Regarding this clone: Its cognate antigen has yet to be identified. No much larger clone exists at a distance of one base, and base qualities are not known.

Measured from the cysteine to the phenylalanine, the CDR3 is 14 residues long. Solely the CDR3 DNA is kept, with 42 bases framed from the first base. In the germline V gene, CDR1 corresponds to SQVTM and CDR2 to ANQGSEA. The germline V end is reduced by 7 bases and the J end by 2 bases; junction bases left unmatched: 6. What the work shows at the level of the full study, not this receptor alone: TCR clonality showed no direct relationship with survival, which suggests that a diverse polyclonal response may matter. The cohort was small and heterogeneous, few patients had complete blood and tumor sets, and even fewer had initial-recurrent tumor pairs. After dendritic cell vaccination, a higher estimated pretreatment TIL content predicted longer time to progression and longer overall survival. The response model built on TCR overlap across three groups was characterized as speculative, with prospective validation still needed.

Taken with the paper, the label for time point translates to: after dendritic cell vaccination, including at tumor progression/relapse. To be selected, patients needed enough residual fresh-frozen tumor tissue and more than two years of available survival data. None of the glioblastoma patients carried an isocitrate dehydrogenase mutation, although molecular status otherwise varied. PBMC were collected before vaccination, two weeks after the third vaccination, and at tumor progression if progression occurred. The Qiagen DNeasy Blood extraction Kit was used to extract genomic DNA. The immunoSEQ assay amplified TCRB CDR3 regions from roughly 2 micrograms of genomic DNA, or from all available DNA when less than that amount was available. Multiplex PCR used 60 forward primers for TCR V beta segments and 13 reverse primers for J beta segments. To estimate the number of reads per starting template, synthetic control templates were added to each sample at limiting dilution. Sequencing produced 87 bp reads on the Illumina HiSeq System. Regarding the original processing steps: PCR and sequencing errors were removed by merging closely related sequences with a nearest neighbor algorithm. TCR overlap was measured as the percentage of unique tumor TCR beta sequences that were also present in the peripheral blood of the same patient. TCRdb obtained this table from immuneACCESS and retained in-frame rearrangements with V and J assigned. These tables miss some clones; where compared with another copy, unresolved V genes account for less than half of the shortfall, and the remainder is unexplained. That table gives V, J and clone size, and the DNA gave D and trimming. For this sample the table gives under 130,000 clones, of which nearly 90% were detected only once. 2.7% of the sample belongs to the ten largest clones.

The sample was blood, taken after dendritic cell vaccination. The chain is encoded by TRBV29-1 joined to TRBJ2-3, with TRBD2 identical over 10 junction bases. The TCR comes from a human donor with glioblastoma. The CDR3 region has the sequence CSAILAGSTDTQYF. The sequenced DNA: TGCAGCGCCATACTAGCGGGGTCCACAGATACGCAGTATTTT.